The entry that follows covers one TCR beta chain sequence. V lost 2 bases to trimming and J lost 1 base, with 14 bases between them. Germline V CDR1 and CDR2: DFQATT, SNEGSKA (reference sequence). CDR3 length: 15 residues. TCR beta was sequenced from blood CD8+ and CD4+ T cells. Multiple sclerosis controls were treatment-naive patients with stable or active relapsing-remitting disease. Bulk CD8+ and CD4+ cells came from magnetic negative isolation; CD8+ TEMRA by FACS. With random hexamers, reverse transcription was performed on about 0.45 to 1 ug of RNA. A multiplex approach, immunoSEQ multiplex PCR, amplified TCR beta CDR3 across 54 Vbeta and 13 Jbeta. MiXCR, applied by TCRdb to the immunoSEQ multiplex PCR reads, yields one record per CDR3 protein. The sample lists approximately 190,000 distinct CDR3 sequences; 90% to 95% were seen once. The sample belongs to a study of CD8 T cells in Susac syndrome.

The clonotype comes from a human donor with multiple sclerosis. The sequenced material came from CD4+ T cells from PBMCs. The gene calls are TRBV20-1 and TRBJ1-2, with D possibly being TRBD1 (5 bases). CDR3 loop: CSARSPTGVNYGYTF. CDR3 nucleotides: TGCAGTGCTAGATCCCCAACAGGCGTTAACTATGGCTACACCTTC.